These 32 T cell receptor beta chains were all obtained from the same sample, sequenced in a study of blood T cells in healthy people across ages. Sample-barcoded 5' priming and a J-beta primer mix drove a second PCR of about 6 to 12 cycles. TCRdb re-called the 5' RACE reads through MiXCR, storing one row per CDR3 protein. The profile shows 850,000 or so distinct CDR3 sequences, more than 25% of them singletons. The sequenced sample consisted of blood. Receptor source: a woman of 80 years or more in good health.

For this clonotype: With a much larger clone just one base away, this may be a read error. V and J are TRBV20-1 and TRBJ2-3; weak D call: TRBD2 (5 bases). Germline V gene data show CDR1 as DFQATT and CDR2 as SNEGSKA (reference sequence). The CDR3 has 15 amino acids. V dropped 5 bases and J dropped 7 bases, with 22 bases sitting between them. This chain's CDR3 is CSALDSSSGRNTQYF. The CDR3 region has the DNA TGCAGTGCTTTGGACTCATCCTCGGGTCGCAATACGCAGTATTTT.

At least ten counts were recorded for this clonotype. The V and J genes are TRBV20-1 and TRBJ2-7; 9 bases fit TRBD2. The CDR3 has 15 amino acids. V shed 5 bases, J shed 2 bases, and the junction held 10 bases outside the gene matches. Germline V gene data show CDR1 as DFQATT and CDR2 as SNEGSKA (reference sequence). The CDR3 sequence: CSASRTSGLTYEQYF. The DNA of the CDR3 is TGCAGTGCTTCCCGAACTAGCGGGTTAACCTACGAGCAGTACTTC.

The table lists this clonotype with many counts. The chain uses TRBV20-1 and TRBJ1-5; 7 nucleotides agree with TRBD1. CDR1 is DFQATT, CDR2 SNEGSKA, per germline (reference sequence). V shed 3 bases and J 6 bases; nucleotides not matched to a gene: 11. The CDR3 is 15 amino acids. This chain's CDR3 is CSASGTGESSQPQHF. The CDR3 DNA follows: TGCAGTGCTAGCGGAACAGGGGAAAGTAGTCAGCCCCAGCATTTT.

This clonotype was seen ten or more times. The chain has TRBV10-3 and TRBJ2-1, with TRBD2 matching over 8 bases. V shed 4 bases and J 4 bases; nucleotides not matched to a gene: 9. Germline V gene data show CDR1 as ENHRY and CDR2 as SYGVKD. CDR3 length: 16 amino acids. The CDR3 nucleotides are TGTGCCATCAGTGGTTCTACGGGGGGGCAGTACAATGAGCAGTTCTTC. It specifies CAISGSTGGQYNEQFF.

This chain uses TRBV5-1 with TRBJ2-7; TRBD1 agrees at 7 bases. Trimming at V came to 5 bases and at J to 2 bases, leaving 7 bases not matched to a gene. The CDR3 covers 14 residues. Per the germline V gene, CDR1 is SGHRS and CDR2 is YFSETQ. In nucleotides, the CDR3 is TGCGCCAGCAGACCCGGGACAGCCACCTACGAGCAGTACTTC. It yields the protein CASRPGTATYEQYF.

The rearrangement uses TRBV7-9 and TRBJ1-1, with a weak D call TRBD1 (6 bases). Germline CDR1 is SEHNR and CDR2 is FQNEAQ (reference sequence). The V end lost 5 bases, the J end lost 6 bases, and 16 bases lay between the germline ends. This CDR3 is built from 14 residues. The CDR3 coding sequence is TGTGCCAGCAGCCCCGGGGGCGTCTTATCTGAAGCTTTCTTT. Its translation is CASSPGGVLSEAFF. The complete variable domain, with remaining parts taken from reference TRBV7-9 and TRBJ1-1, reads DTGVSQNPRHKITKRGQNVTFRCDPISEHNRLYWYRQTLGQGPEFLTYFQNEAQLEKSRLLSDRFSAERPKGSFSTLEIQRTEQGDSAMYLCASSPGGVLSEAFFGQGTRLTVV.

This clonotype was seen a handful of times. A read error may explain this, as a much larger clone is one base away. The V gene is TRBV11-3, the J gene TRBJ2-3; a possible D gene is TRBD2 (5 bases). The germline V gene has CDR1 SGHNT and CDR2 YENEEA. CDR3 length equals 16 residues. In DNA, the CDR3 is TGTGCCAGCAGCTTAGAAGGCGGGCTAAGCACAGATGCGCAGTATTTT. It translates to CASSLEGGLSTDAQYF.

This clonotype has only a few counts. J is TRBJ2-5 and V is TRBV21-1; the tabulated D call, TRBD2, remains unverified against the DNA. TRBV21-1 is listed as a pseudogene. The length of the CDR3 is 14 residues. CDR3 sequence: CASSRLVVPNEQYF. The CDR3 DNA reads as TGTGCCAGCAGCAGGCTAGTGGTTCCCAATGAGCAGTACTTC.

As for this clonotype: This may be a read error: a much more frequent sequence differs by one nucleotide. The chain employs TRBV20-1 and TRBJ1-1; D might be TRBD1 (6 bases). Germline CDR1 is DFQATT and CDR2 is SNEGSKA (reference sequence). The CDR3 extends over 14 amino acids. Trimming took 0 bases from V and 1 from J, leaving 9 bases between them. CDR3 DNA: TGCAGTGCTAGAGATTCAGGGGAGAACACTGAAGCTTTCTTT. Residues: CSARDSGENTEAFF.

In this sample, this clonotype turned up many times. The chain joins TRBV6-5 to TRBJ2-4; a weak D match, TRBD2 (7 bases). Germline V gives CDR1 MNHEY, CDR2 SVGAGI. V lost 6 bases to trimming and J lost 8 bases, with 14 bases between them. CDR3 length: 13 amino acids. The DNA for the CDR3 is TGTGCCAGCAGCAAAGGGGGGGCGGACATTCAGTACTTC. Encoded protein: CASSKGGADIQYF.

This clonotype was seen only a few times. The rearrangement uses TRBV28 and TRBJ2-5; D possibly uses TRBD1 or TRBD2 (5 bases each). This CDR3 comprises 13 residues. Between the trimmed V and J ends, which lost 7 bases and 5 bases, there was a span of 14 bases. The germline V gene has CDR1 MDHEN and CDR2 SYDVKM. CDR3 sequence (DNA): TGTGCCAGCAAACGGCAGGGAGAGGAGACCCAGTACTTC. Translating it yields CASKRQGEETQYF.

As concerns this clonotype: A much larger clonotype is one base distant, so this may be a read error. This chain uses TRBV15 with TRBJ2-1, with TRBD2 matching 7 bases. V shed 0 bases, J shed 8 bases, and the junction held 7 bases outside the gene matches. The CDR3 is made up of 15 amino acids. Germline V gene data show CDR1 as LNHNV and CDR2 as YYDKDF (reference sequence). The chain's CDR3 is CATSRDLTSCYEQFF. CDR3 bases: TGTGCCACCAGCAGAGATCTGACTAGCTGTTATGAGCAGTTCTTC. Looking up the rest from reference TRBV15 and TRBJ2-1 gives the full variable domain: DAMVIQNPRYQVTQFGKPVTLSCSQTLNHNVMYWYQQKSSQAPKLLFHYYDKDFNNEADTPDNFQSRRPNTSFCFLDIRSPGLGDTAMYLCATSRDLTSCYEQFFGPGTRLTVL.

This clonotype was observed a handful of times. V and J are TRBV9 and TRBJ2-1; D gene uncertain. The V end lost 0 bases, the J end lost 3 bases, and 10 bases lay between the germline ends. The CDR3 has 15 amino acids. Per the germline V gene, CDR1 is SGDLS and CDR2 is YYNGEE. The CDR3: CASSVVPCNYNEQFF. CDR3 DNA: TGTGCCAGCAGCGTAGTTCCCTGCAACTACAATGAGCAGTTCTTC.

This chain connects TRBV27 to TRBJ1-2; TRBD1 matches 11 bases. This CDR3 contains 17 residues. V shed 3 bases and J 4 bases; nucleotides not matched to a gene: 10. The germline V gene encodes CDR1 MNHEY and CDR2 SMNVEV (reference sequence). The chain's CDR3 is CASSFRTGGAGGYGYTF. The CDR3 bases are TGTGCCAGCAGTTTCCGGACAGGGGGCGCTGGGGGCTATGGCTACACCTTC.

This clonotype was found many times. J is TRBJ1-1 and V is TRBV5-5, with 7 nucleotides matching TRBD1. The germline CDR1 and CDR2 sequences are SGHKS and YYEKEE (reference sequence). The CDR3 totals 15 residues. Unmatched junction bases numbered 6, after V lost 2 bases and J lost 2 bases. CDR3 sequence: CASSFSGTVNTEAFF. DNA for the CDR3: TGTGCCAGCAGCTTTTCCGGGACAGTTAACACTGAAGCTTTCTTT.

The chain employs TRBV21-1 and TRBJ2-3; the table assigns TRBD1, which was not confirmed against the DNA. TRBV21-1 is an annotated pseudogene. This CDR3 has 14 amino acids. The CDR3 coding sequence is TGTGCCAGCTACCAGGGGACCGTCACAGATACGCAGTATTTT. Amino acids: CASYQGTVTDTQYF.

This clonotype was observed many times. The chain uses TRBV3-1 and TRBJ1-2, with D perhaps matching TRBD1 (5 bases). The CDR3 is 17 amino acids. Trimming removed 0 bases from V and 4 bases from J, with 18 bases in between. Per the germline V gene, CDR1 is LGHDT and CDR2 is YNNKEL (reference sequence). The CDR3 sequence: CASSQDLVTGPVYGYTF. The CDR3 region has the DNA TGTGCCAGCAGCCAAGATCTCGTCACAGGCCCGGTCTATGGCTACACCTTC.

The sample holds one count of this clonotype. A much larger clone differs from this one at a single base, so this may be a read error. This chain joins TRBV7-2 and TRBJ1-2; D not resolved. With 7 bases removed from V and 4 bases from J, the gap between germline ends came to 10 bases. Germline CDR1 and CDR2: SGHTA and FQGNSA. The CDR3 extends over 12 amino acids. The CDR3 coding sequence is TGTGCCAGCACCCGAGTAATCTATGGCTACACCTTC. Translation gives CASTRVIYGYTF.

For this clonotype: One end of the junction is discordant with germline, which a read error may explain. V usage is TRBV3-1 and J usage is TRBJ2-7; 8 nucleotides line up with TRBD2. Germline V gene lookup returns CDR1 LGHDT and CDR2 YNNKEL (reference sequence). The CDR3 sequence is 15 residues long. As DNA, the CDR3 is TGTGCCAACAGCCTCCGAGCGGGGGTTGGCTACGAGCAGTACTTC. Its protein product is CANSLRAGVGYEQYF.

At least ten counts were recorded for this clonotype. V is TRBV7-2 and J is TRBJ2-1, with TRBD2 matching over 11 bases. The CDR3 is 18 amino acids. CDR1 and CDR2 (germline): SGHTA, FQGNSA. V gave up 5 bases and J gave up 9 bases; unmatched junction bases: 18. DNA of the CDR3: TGTGCCAGCAGCCACGGCTCATTTAGCGGGGGGGCCTTCAGTGAGCAGTTCTTC. Translating gives CASSHGSFSGGAFSEQFF. Full variable domain (outside the CDR3, taken from reference TRBV7-2 and TRBJ2-1): GAGVSQSPSNKVTEKGKDVELRCDPISGHTALYWYRQSLGQGLEFLIYFQGNSAPDKSGLPSDRFSAERTGGSVSTLTIQRTQQEDSAVYLCASSHGSFSGGAFSEQFFGPGTRLTVL.

The sample holds many counts of this clonotype. The chain uses TRBV4-3 and TRBJ2-5; D unclear. Germline lookup yields CDR1 LGHNA and CDR2 YSLEER. The CDR3 is made up of 16 amino acids. The V end lost 0 bases, the J end lost 0 bases, and 11 bases lay between the germline ends. The CDR3, as DNA: TGCGCCAGCAGCCAAGATTACAGACTGTACCAAGAGACCCAGTACTTC. It specifies CASSQDYRLYQETQYF.

The sample holds many counts of this clonotype. V is TRBV28 and J is TRBJ2-5, with a tentative D call TRBD2 (7 bases). Trimming took 5 bases from V and 11 from J, leaving 21 bases between them. Germline V CDR1 and CDR2: MDHEN, SYDVKM. This CDR3 contains 14 residues. The CDR3 reads CASSLLEGGHEQYF. CDR3 in DNA: TGTGCCAGCAGTCTCCTCGAGGGGGGGCATGAGCAGTACTTC.

On this clonotype itself: A much more abundant neighbour one base away suggests this may be a read error. The chain combines TRBV5-5 with TRBJ2-3; D is undetermined. Germline lookup yields CDR1 SGHKS and CDR2 YYEKEE (reference sequence). The V end lost 1 base, the J end lost 3 bases, and 9 bases lay between the germline ends. CDR3 length equals 14 residues. CDR3 loop: CASSLRAPTDTQYF. DNA of the CDR3: TGTGCCAGCAGCTTGAGGGCGCCTACAGATACGCAGTATTTT.

The V and J genes are TRBV6-5 and TRBJ1-1; 7 positions agree with TRBD1. J was trimmed by 8 bases and V by 5 bases; bases with no gene match: 8. The CDR3 has 13 amino acids. The germline gives CDR1 MNHEY, CDR2 SVGAGI. CDR3 in DNA: TGTGCCAGCAGTAAACAGACAGGGCGAGAAGCTTTCTTT. As protein: CASSKQTGREAFF.

The chain carries TRBV20-1 and TRBJ1-5; 7 bases are a match to TRBD1. Germline V gene data show CDR1 as DFQATT and CDR2 as SNEGSKA (reference sequence). This CDR3 has 15 amino acids. V lost 0 bases to trimming and J lost 6 bases; unmatched junction nucleotides: 8. The CDR3 here is CSARDSTTGLQPQHF. The CDR3 DNA reads TGCAGTGCTAGAGACTCAACGACAGGGCTTCAGCCCCAGCATTTT.

In its sample, this clonotype was seen many times. This rearrangement joins TRBV7-2 to TRBJ2-2; either TRBD1 or TRBD2 may supply D (5 bases each). Trimming took off 9 bases at V and 7 bases at J, with 18 bases between the two ends. The CDR3 runs 14 residues. Germline CDR1 SGHTA, CDR2 FQGNSA. The CDR3 here is CASVRGPKGGELFF. CDR3 DNA sequence: TGTGCCAGTGTCCGGGGCCCGAAGGGCGGGGAGCTGTTTTTT. Combining the CDR3 with reference TRBV7-2 and TRBJ2-2 gives the whole variable domain GAGVSQSPSNKVTEKGKDVELRCDPISGHTALYWYRQSLGQGLEFLIYFQGNSAPDKSGLPSDRFSAERTGGSVSTLTIQRTQQEDSAVYLCASVRGPKGGELFFGEGSRLTVL.

This clonotype showed up just once. The chain carries TRBV7-2 and TRBJ1-5, with unresolved D. The CDR3 runs to 15 residues. CDR1 and CDR2 from the germline V gene are SGHTA and FQGNSA. Trimming cost V 6 bases and J 2 bases, with 14 bases left between them. The CDR3 sequence is CASSLTFSGNQPQHF. The CDR3 DNA reads as TGTGCCAGCAGTTTAACTTTCAGCGGCAATCAGCCCCAGCATTTT. The variable domain in full, with the rest retrieved from reference TRBV7-2 and TRBJ1-5, is GAGVSQSPSNKVTEKGKDVELRCDPISGHTALYWYRQSLGQGLEFLIYFQGNSAPDKSGLPSDRFSAERTGGSVSTLTIQRTQQEDSAVYLCASSLTFSGNQPQHFGDGTRLSIL.

The genes are TRBV30 and TRBJ1-2; 7 bases line up with TRBD1. V was clipped by 4 bases and J by 8 bases; unmatched bases: 22. The CDR3 runs to 17 residues. Per the germline V gene, CDR1 is GTSNPN and CDR2 is SVGIG (reference sequence). CDR3 residues: CAWTEHSGTVRGSGYTF. The CDR3 DNA sequence: TGTGCCTGGACGGAACACAGCGGGACAGTCCGTGGGTCAGGCTACACCTTC.

This clonotype was seen only a few times. This chain joins TRBV6-2 or TRBV6-3 and TRBJ2-2; unclear D gene. Germline V gene data show CDR1 as MNHEY and CDR2 as SVGEGT. The CDR3 loop spans 14 amino acids. Trimming took off 2 bases at V and 4 bases at J, with 8 bases between the two ends. CDR3 loop: CASSYRRATGELFF. CDR3 in DNA: TGTGCCAGCAGTTACAGGAGAGCCACCGGGGAGCTGTTTTTT.

This clonotype was seen repeatedly, ten times or more. This chain connects TRBV20-1 to TRBJ2-1; D assignment may be TRBD1 or TRBD2 (5 bases each). The CDR3 runs 14 residues. CDR1 is DFQATT and CDR2 is SNEGSKA in the germline V gene (reference sequence). V was clipped by 4 bases and J by 2 bases, with 12 bases between them. CDR3 region: CSAIRGGAYNEQFF. The DNA of the CDR3 is TGCAGTGCTATACGTGGGGGAGCCTACAATGAGCAGTTCTTC.

In this sample, this clonotype turned up many times. The rearrangement links TRBV7-2 to TRBJ1-1, with a weak D call TRBD1 (6 bases). The V gene's germline CDR1 is SGHTA and CDR2 FQGNSA. The CDR3 is 13 amino acids. V was cut by 7 bases and J by 7 bases, with 16 bases left in between. This CDR3 is CASTSRGPREAFF. The CDR3 DNA reads TGTGCCAGCACCTCCAGGGGCCCCCGTGAAGCTTTCTTT.

The table lists this clonotype with a few counts. The rearrangement links TRBV5-6 to TRBJ1-2, with 7 bases matching TRBD1. This CDR3 has 17 amino acids. CDR1 SGHDT and CDR2 YYEEEE come from the germline V gene. Germline trimming cut 0 bases from V and 2 bases from J; bases unmatched to any gene: 10. The CDR3 DNA reads as TGTGCCAGCAGCTTGGCCGGGACAGAAGACAAAAACTATGGCTACACCTTC. Protein sequence: CASSLAGTEDKNYGYTF.